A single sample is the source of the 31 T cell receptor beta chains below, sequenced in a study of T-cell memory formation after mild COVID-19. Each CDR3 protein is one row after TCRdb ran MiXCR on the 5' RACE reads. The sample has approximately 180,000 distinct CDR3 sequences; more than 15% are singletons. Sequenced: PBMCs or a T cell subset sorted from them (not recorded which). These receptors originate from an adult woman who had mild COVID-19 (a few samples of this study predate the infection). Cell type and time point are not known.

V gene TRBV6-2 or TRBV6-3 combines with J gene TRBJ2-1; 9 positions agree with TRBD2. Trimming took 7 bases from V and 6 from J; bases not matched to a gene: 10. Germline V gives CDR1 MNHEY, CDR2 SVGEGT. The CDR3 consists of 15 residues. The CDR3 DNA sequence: TGTGCCAGCACGGTCGCGGGAGGGAGGGCCAATGAGCAGTTCTTC. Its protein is CASTVAGGRANEQFF.

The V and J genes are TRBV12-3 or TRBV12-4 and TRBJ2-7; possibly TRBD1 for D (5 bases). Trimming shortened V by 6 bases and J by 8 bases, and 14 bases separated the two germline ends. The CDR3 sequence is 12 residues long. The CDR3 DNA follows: TGTGCCAGCAGCCCAAACCCAGGGAAGCAGTACTTC. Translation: CASSPNPGKQYF.

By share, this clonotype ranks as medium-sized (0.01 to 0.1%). CDR3 bases: TGCGCCAGCAGCTCCGGGACAGGTTCCTACAATGAGCAGTTCTTC. Translating gives CASSSGTGSYNEQFF. The chain couples TRBV5-1 to TRBJ2-1; 8 bases are shared with TRBD1. Germline V gene sequence: CDR1 SGHRS, CDR2 YFSETQ. CDR3 length equals 15 residues. V was clipped by 3 bases and J by 1 base; unmatched bases: 3.

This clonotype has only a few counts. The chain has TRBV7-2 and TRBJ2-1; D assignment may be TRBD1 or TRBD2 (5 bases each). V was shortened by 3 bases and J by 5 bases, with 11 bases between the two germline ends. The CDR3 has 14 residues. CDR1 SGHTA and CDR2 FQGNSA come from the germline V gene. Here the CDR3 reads CASSFEGYNNEQFF. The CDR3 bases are TGTGCCAGCAGCTTTGAGGGGTATAACAATGAGCAGTTCTTC.

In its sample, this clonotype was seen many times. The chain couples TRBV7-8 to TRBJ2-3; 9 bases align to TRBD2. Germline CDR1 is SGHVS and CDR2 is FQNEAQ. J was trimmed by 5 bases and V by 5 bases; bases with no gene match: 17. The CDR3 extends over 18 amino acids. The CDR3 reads CASSPPRGSGRSLDTQYF. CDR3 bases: TGTGCCAGCAGCCCCCCCAGGGGTAGCGGGAGATCCCTAGATACGCAGTATTTT.

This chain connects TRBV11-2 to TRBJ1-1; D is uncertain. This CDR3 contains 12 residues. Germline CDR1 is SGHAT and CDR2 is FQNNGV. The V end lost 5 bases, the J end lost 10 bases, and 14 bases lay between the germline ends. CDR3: CASSQESPGAFF. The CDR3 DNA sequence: TGTGCCAGCAGCCAGGAGTCCCCGGGAGCTTTCTTT.

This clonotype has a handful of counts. The CDR3 reads CASSPTSGAPGEQYF. The DNA of the CDR3 is TGTGCCAGCAGCCCAACTAGCGGAGCCCCCGGCGAGCAGTACTTC. V gene TRBV7-2 combines with J gene TRBJ2-7; 8 nucleotides line up with TRBD2. This CDR3 is 15 amino acids long. V trimming: 5 bases; J trimming: 6 bases; junction bases outside the gene matches: 12. The germline V gene encodes CDR1 SGHTA and CDR2 FQGNSA.

CDR3 DNA: TGTGCCAGCAGCTTAGGGTCATTCAATCAGCCCCAGCATTTT. This codes for CASSLGSFNQPQHF. This sequence joins TRBV11-2 and TRBJ1-5; no clear D. This CDR3 contains 14 residues. Trimming shortened V by 1 base and J by 3 bases, and 7 bases separated the two germline ends. Germline-derived CDR1 and CDR2 are SGHAT and FQNNGV.

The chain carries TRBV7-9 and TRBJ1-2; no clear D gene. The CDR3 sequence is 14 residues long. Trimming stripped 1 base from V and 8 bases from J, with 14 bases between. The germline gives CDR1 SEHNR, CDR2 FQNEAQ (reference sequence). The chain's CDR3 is CASSLDVIYLGYTF. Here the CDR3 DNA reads TGTGCCAGCAGCTTAGACGTCATTTATTTGGGCTACACCTTC.

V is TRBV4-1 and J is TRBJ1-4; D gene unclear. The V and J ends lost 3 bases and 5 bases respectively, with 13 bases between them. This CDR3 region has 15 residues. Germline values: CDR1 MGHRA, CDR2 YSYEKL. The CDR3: CASSQAGRLNEKLFF. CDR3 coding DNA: TGCGCCAGCAGCCAGGCTGGACGGCTCAATGAAAAACTGTTTTTT.

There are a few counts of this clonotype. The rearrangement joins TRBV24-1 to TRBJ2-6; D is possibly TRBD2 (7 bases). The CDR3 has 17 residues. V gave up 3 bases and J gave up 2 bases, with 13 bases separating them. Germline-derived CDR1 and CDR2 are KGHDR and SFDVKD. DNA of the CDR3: TGTGCCACCAGTGATCCCACGGGGGGCCCTGGGGCCAACGTCCTGACTTTC. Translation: CATSDPTGGPGANVLTF.

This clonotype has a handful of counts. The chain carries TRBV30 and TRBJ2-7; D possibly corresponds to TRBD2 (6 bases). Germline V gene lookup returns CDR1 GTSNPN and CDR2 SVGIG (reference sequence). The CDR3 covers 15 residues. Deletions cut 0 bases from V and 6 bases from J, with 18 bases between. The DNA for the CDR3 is TGTGCCTGGAGTGTACGACTAGGGGAGAGGGGCGAGCAGTACTTC. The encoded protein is CAWSVRLGERGEQYF.

CDR3 nucleotide sequence: TGCAGTGCCGAGAGGGACGGATTACCGTACGAGCAGTACTTC. It yields the protein CSAERDGLPYEQYF. The chain combines TRBV20-1 with TRBJ2-7; either TRBD1 or TRBD2 may fit D (5 bases each). The CDR3 is 14 residues long. CDR1 is DFQATT and CDR2 is SNEGSKA in the germline V gene (reference sequence). V was pared by 6 bases and J by 4 bases, with 19 bases between.

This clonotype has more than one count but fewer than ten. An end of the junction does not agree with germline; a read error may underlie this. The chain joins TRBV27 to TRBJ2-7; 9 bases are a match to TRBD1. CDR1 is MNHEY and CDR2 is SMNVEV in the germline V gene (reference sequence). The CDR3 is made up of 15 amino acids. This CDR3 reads CASSSRDREERAVGF. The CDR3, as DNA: TGTGCCAGCAGTTCAAGGGACAGGGAAGAGCGCGCGGTGGGCTTC.

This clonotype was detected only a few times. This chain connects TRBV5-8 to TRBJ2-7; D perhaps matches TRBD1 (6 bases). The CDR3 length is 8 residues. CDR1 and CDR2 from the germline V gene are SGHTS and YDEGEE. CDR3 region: CASNQGLV. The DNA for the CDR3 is TGTGCCAGCAACCAGGGGTTAGTC.

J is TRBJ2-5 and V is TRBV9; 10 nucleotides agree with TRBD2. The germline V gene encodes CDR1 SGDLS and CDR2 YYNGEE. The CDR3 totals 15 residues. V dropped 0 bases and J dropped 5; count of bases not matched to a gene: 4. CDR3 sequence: CASSVVSGGWETQYF. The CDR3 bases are TGTGCCAGCAGCGTAGTTAGCGGGGGGTGGGAGACCCAGTACTTC.

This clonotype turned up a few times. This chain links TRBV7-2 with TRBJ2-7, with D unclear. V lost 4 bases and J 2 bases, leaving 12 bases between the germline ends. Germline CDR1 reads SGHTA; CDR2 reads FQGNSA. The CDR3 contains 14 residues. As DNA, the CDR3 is TGTGCCAGCAGCTCTTATGGGTTCGCCTACGAGCAGTACTTC. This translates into CASSSYGFAYEQYF.

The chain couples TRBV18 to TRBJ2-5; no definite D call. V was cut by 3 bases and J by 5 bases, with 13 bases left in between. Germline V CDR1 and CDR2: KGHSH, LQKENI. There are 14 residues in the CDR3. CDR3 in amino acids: CASSPSGDWETQYF. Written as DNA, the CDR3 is TGTGCCAGCTCACCGAGTGGGGATTGGGAGACCCAGTACTTC.

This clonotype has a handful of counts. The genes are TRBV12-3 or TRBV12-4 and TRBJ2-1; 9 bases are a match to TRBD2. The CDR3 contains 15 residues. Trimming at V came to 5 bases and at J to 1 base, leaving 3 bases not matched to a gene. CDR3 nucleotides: TGTGCCAGCAGTCTGACTAGCGGATCCTACAATGAGCAGTTCTTC. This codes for CASSLTSGSYNEQFF.

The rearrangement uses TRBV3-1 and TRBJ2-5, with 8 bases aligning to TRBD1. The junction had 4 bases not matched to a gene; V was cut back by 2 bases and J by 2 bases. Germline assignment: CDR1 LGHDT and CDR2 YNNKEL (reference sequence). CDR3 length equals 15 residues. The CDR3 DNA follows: TGTGCCAGCAGCCAAATGACAGGGGTACAAGAGACCCAGTACTTC. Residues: CASSQMTGVQETQYF.

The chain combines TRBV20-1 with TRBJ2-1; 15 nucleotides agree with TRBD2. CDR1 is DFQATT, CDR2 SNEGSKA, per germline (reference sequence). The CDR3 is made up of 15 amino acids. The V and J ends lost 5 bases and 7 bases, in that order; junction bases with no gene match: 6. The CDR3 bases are TGCAGTGCTTACAGCGGGACTAGCGGGGGGAATGAGCAGTTCTTC. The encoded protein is CSAYSGTSGGNEQFF.

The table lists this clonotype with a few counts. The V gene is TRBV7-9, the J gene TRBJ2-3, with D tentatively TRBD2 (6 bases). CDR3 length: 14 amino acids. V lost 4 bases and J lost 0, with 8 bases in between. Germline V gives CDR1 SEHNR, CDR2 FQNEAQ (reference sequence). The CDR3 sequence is CASSYSGSTDTQYF. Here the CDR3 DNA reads TGTGCCAGCAGCTACAGCGGGAGCACAGATACGCAGTATTTT.

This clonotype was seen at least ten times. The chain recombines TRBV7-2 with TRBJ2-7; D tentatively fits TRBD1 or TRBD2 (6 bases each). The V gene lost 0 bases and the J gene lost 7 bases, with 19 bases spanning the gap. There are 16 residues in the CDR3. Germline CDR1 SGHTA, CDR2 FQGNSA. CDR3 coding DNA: TGTGCCAGCAGCTTAGCTGGAGGGCAGGGGTCAAGGGAGCAGTACTTC. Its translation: CASSLAGGQGSREQYF.

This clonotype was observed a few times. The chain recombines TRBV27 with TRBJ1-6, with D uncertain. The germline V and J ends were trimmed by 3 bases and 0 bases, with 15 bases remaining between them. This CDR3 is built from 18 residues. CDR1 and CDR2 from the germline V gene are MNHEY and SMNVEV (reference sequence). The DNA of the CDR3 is TGTGCCAGCAGTTTCCTTGGTCGGGGTAGCTCCTATAATTCACCCCTCCACTTT. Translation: CASSFLGRGSSYNSPLHF.

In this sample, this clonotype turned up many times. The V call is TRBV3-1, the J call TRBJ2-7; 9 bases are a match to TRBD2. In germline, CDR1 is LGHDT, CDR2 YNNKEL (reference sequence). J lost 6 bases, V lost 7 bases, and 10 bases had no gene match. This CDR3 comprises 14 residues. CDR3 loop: CASTPASGVFEQYF. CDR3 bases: TGTGCCAGCACCCCCGCTAGCGGGGTTTTCGAGCAGTACTTC.

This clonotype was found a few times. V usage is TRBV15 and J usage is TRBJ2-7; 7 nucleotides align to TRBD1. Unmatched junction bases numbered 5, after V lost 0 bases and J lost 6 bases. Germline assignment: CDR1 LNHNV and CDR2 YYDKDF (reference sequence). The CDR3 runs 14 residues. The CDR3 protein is CATSRDRGLGEQYF. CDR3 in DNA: TGTGCCACCAGCAGAGATAGGGGGCTGGGCGAGCAGTACTTC. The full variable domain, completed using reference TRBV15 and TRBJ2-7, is DAMVIQNPRYQVTQFGKPVTLSCSQTLNHNVMYWYQQKSSQAPKLLFHYYDKDFNNEADTPDNFQSRRPNTSFCFLDIRSPGLGDTAMYLCATSRDRGLGEQYFGPGTRLTVT.

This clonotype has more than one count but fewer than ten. The CDR3: CASNSQGRGETQYF. In DNA form, the CDR3 reads TGTGCCAGCAACTCCCAGGGGAGGGGGGAGACCCAGTACTTC. The chain combines TRBV7-8 with TRBJ2-5, with TRBD2 as a possible D gene (7 bases). Germline CDR1 and CDR2: SGHVS and FQNEAQ. The CDR3 loop spans 14 amino acids. Trimming removed 7 bases from V and 5 bases from J, with 17 bases in between. The variable domain in full, with the rest retrieved from reference TRBV7-8 and TRBJ2-5, is GAGVSQSPRYKVAKRGQDVALRCDPISGHVSLFWYQQALGQGPEFLTYFQNEAQLDKSGLPSDRFFAERPEGSVSTLKIQRTQQEDSAVYLCASNSQGRGETQYFGPGTRLLVL.

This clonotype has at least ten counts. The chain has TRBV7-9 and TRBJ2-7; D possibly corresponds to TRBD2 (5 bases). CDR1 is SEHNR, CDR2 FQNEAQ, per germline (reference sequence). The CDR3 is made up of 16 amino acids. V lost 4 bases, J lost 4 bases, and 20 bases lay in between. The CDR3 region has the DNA TGTGCCAGCAGCTCCCGCCTGGGTACTAGTTCGTACGAGCAGTACTTC. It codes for CASSSRLGTSSYEQYF.

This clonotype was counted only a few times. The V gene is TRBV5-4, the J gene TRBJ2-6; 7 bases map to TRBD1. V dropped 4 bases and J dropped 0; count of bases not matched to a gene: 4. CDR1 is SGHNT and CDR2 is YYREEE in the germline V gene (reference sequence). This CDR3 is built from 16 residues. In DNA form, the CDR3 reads TGTGCCAGCAGCAGGGACAGCCCCTCTGGGGCCAACGTCCTGACTTTC. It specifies CASSRDSPSGANVLTF.

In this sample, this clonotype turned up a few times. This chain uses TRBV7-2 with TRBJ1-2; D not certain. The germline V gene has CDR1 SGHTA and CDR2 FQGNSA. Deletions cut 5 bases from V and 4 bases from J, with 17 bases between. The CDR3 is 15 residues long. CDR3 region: CASSPRSDKPYGYTF. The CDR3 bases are TGTGCCAGCAGCCCCAGATCCGACAAACCCTATGGCTACACCTTC.

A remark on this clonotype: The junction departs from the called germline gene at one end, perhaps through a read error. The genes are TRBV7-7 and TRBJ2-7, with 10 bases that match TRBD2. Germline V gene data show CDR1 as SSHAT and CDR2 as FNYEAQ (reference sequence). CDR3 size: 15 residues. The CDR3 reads CASSRGASGSYEQYF. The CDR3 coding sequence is TGTGCTAGCAGCAGGGGGGCTAGCGGGAGTTACGAGCAGTACTTC.